The T cell receptor (beta chain) under discussion was sequenced for a study of OX40 agonist ivuxolimab in advanced cancers. As for the study in general: Eligibility admitted prior anti-PD-1, anti-PD-L1 or anti-CTLA-4 therapy; around 41% had some. Study observations and caveats: A proportion of nonresponders additionally exhibited low normalized T-cell clonal expansion. More expanded clones were seen, on average, in CD8+ T cells than in CD4+.

Sequencing used immunoSEQ multiplex PCR; TCRdb keeps in-frame clones, though not all of them. The sample lists about 89,000 clones, 70% to 90% occurring once. Germline CDR1 and CDR2: MNHEY and SVGAGI. V lost 5 bases and J lost 2; bases outside the gene matches: 3. This CDR3 is 14 amino acids long. Turning to this clone: Its antigen is currently unknown.

The V and J genes are TRBV6-5 and TRBJ2-4; 7 bases agree with TRBD1. The TCR sequence derives from an adult with an advanced solid tumor such as melanoma, head and neck, liver or kidney cancer. The source material was CD4+ or CD8+ T cells sorted from blood, sampled in a trial of the OX40 agonist ivuxolimab. CDR3 protein: CASSRTGPKNIQYF. The CDR3, as DNA: TGTGCCAGCAGTCGGACAGGCCCCAAAAACATTCAGTACTTC.